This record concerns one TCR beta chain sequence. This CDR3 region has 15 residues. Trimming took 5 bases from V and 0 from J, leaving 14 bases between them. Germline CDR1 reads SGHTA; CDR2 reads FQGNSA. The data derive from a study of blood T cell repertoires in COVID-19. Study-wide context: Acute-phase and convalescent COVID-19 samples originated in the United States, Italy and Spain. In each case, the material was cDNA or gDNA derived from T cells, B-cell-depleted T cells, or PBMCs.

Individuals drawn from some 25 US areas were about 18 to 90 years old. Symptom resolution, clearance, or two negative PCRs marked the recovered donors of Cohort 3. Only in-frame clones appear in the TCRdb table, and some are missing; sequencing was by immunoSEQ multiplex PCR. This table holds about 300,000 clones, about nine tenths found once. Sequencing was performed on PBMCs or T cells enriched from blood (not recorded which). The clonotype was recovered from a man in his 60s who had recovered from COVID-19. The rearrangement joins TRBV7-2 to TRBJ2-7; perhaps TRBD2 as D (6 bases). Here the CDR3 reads CASSGSGRSSYEQYF. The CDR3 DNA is TGTGCCAGCAGCGGCAGCGGGCGGAGCTCCTACGAGCAGTACTTC. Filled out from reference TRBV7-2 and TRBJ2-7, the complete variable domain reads GAGVSQSPSNKVTEKGKDVELRCDPISGHTALYWYRQSLGQGLEFLIYFQGNSAPDKSGLPSDRFSAERTGGSVSTLTIQRTQQEDSAVYLCASSGSGRSSYEQYFGPGTRLTVT.